Below, 27 T cell receptor beta chains from the same sample are listed, as sequenced in a study of Graves' ophthalmopathy and Graves' hyperthyroidism. Amplification of the TCR beta CDR3 regions used RNA transcripts (as template). An opening RT-PCR round employed HTBI primers and preceded a second-round multiplex PCR. TCRdb independently ran MiXCR on the multiplex PCR reads; one entry per CDR3 protein. The sample yields about 660,000 distinct CDR3 sequences, roughly 39% seen once. Sequencing was done on a sample of peripheral blood. The source of these receptors is an adult man with Graves' ophthalmopathy.

V gene TRBV20-1 combines with J gene TRBJ1-5; the match to TRBD1 covers 8 bases. Germline trimming cut 5 bases from V and 11 bases from J; bases unmatched to any gene: 8. Germline V gene lookup returns CDR1 DFQATT and CDR2 SNEGSKA (reference sequence). The CDR3 has 12 residues. The CDR3 DNA reads as TGCAGTGCTTTTGACAGGGGCGGGACCCAGCATTTT. Amino acids: CSAFDRGGTQHF.

Details on this clonotype: The conserved phenylalanine or tryptophan normally closing the CDR3 is absent here, so this likely arose from a read error. The chain is built from TRBV7-9 and TRBJ2-7, with D possibly matching TRBD2 (6 bases). V was cut by 6 bases and J by 0 bases, with 15 bases left in between. This CDR3 has 15 residues. Germline V lookup: CDR1 SEHNR, CDR2 FQNEAQ (reference sequence). The CDR3 DNA reads TGTGCCAGCAGTCTTAGCGGACCCAGCTCCTACGAGCAGTACCTC. This translates into CASSLSGPSSYEQYL.

V is TRBV7-9 and J is TRBJ2-7; D uncertain. TRBJ2-1 matches the DNA end more closely, so the J call is doubtful. The CDR3 has 11 amino acids. Germline-derived CDR1 and CDR2 are SEHNR and FQNEAQ (reference sequence). The CDR3 DNA sequence: TGTGCCGACTCCTTTCAGGACGGGCAGTTCTTC. It specifies CADSFQDGQFF.

This clonotype was found a few times. The chain employs TRBV12-3 or TRBV12-4 and TRBJ1-4; maybe TRBD1 (5 bases). The V end was cut by 1 base, the J end by 8 bases, with 14 bases between. The CDR3 contains 15 residues. CDR3 protein: CASSLGAAGGEKLFF. In DNA form, the CDR3 reads TGTGCCAGCAGTTTAGGCGCGGCTGGGGGGGAAAAACTGTTTTTT.

This clonotype was counted many times. The rearrangement uses TRBV2 and TRBJ2-5; no definite D call. The germline gives CDR1 SNHLY, CDR2 FYNNEI. With 2 bases removed from V and 9 bases from J, the gap between germline ends came to 19 bases. This CDR3 region has 15 residues. CDR3 nucleotides: TGTGCCAGCAGTGAACGGTCGCCTACCGGAGTCCCCCAGTACTTC. It codes for CASSERSPTGVPQYF.

This clonotype was counted at least ten times. V is TRBV25-1 and J is TRBJ2-7; tentatively, D is TRBD2 (6 bases). The V gene lost 7 bases and the J gene lost 2 bases, with 15 bases spanning the gap. The CDR3 consists of 14 residues. In germline, CDR1 is MGHDK, CDR2 SYGVNS. CDR3 region: CASTEGLRPYEQYF. CDR3 nucleotides: TGTGCCAGCACCGAGGGACTGAGGCCCTACGAGCAGTACTTC.

This clonotype was observed at least ten times. The V call is TRBV7-9, the J call TRBJ1-3, with 7 bases fitting TRBD1. Losses at the gene ends were 5 bases for V and 0 bases for J; bases not matched to a gene: 7. Germline V CDR1 and CDR2: SEHNR, FQNEAQ (reference sequence). CDR3 size: 16 residues. CDR3 in DNA: TGTGCCAGCAGCCGGACGGGACAGTTCTCTGGAAACACCATATATTTT. Residues: CASSRTGQFSGNTIYF.

A word on this clonotype: This may come from a read error, since a much larger clone is one base off. V usage is TRBV19 and J usage is TRBJ1-1; D is undetermined. Germline values: CDR1 LNHDA, CDR2 SQIVND (reference sequence). CDR3 length: 15 residues. The CDR3 sequence is CASSISTGANAEAFF. DNA for the CDR3: TGTGCCAGTAGTATAAGCACGGGCGCGAACGCTGAAGCTTTCTTT. The full variable domain, rest sourced from reference TRBV19 and TRBJ1-1, is DGGITQSPKYLFRKEGQNVTLSCEQNLNHDAMYWYRQDPGQGLRLIYYSQIVNDFQKGDIAEGYSVSREKKESFPLTVTSAQKNPTAFYLCASSISTGANAEAFFGQGTRLTVV.

This clonotype was observed many times. This chain uses TRBV7-2 with TRBJ2-5; D gene ambiguous. This CDR3 contains 13 residues. Trimming took off 5 bases at V and 4 bases at J, with 11 bases between the two ends. Looked up from germline, CDR1 is SGHTA and CDR2 is FQGNSA. The CDR3 nucleotides read TGTGCCAGCAGCCCCCGGACGGGAGAGACCCAGTACTTC. Residues: CASSPRTGETQYF.

The gene calls are TRBV30 and TRBJ2-5; D perhaps matches TRBD1 (7 bases). V was clipped by 0 bases and J by 5 bases, with 13 bases between them. In germline, CDR1 is GTSNPN, CDR2 SVGIG (reference sequence). This CDR3 contains 14 residues. This CDR3 reads CAWSVMGGQETQYF. CDR3 nucleotides: TGTGCCTGGAGTGTGATGGGGGGACAGGAGACCCAGTACTTC.

This clonotype was observed at least ten times. V gene TRBV7-8 combines with J gene TRBJ1-6; D ambiguous. The CDR3 consists of 14 residues. V was shortened by 5 bases and J by 7 bases, with 12 bases between the two germline ends. The germline V gene encodes CDR1 SGHVS and CDR2 FQNEAQ. The chain's CDR3 is CASSIDGRNSPLHF. CDR3 coding DNA: TGTGCCAGCAGCATCGACGGGAGGAATTCACCCCTCCACTTT.

This clonotype was seen only a few times. This sequence joins TRBV7-9 and TRBJ1-6, with D possibly being TRBD1 (5 bases). Germline V lookup: CDR1 SEHNR, CDR2 FQNEAQ (reference sequence). Trimming pared 2 bases from V and 7 bases from J, leaving 12 bases between. The CDR3 is 15 amino acids. The CDR3 coding sequence is TGTGCCAGCAGCTTACAGGGCTTTGAGAATTCACCCCTCCACTTT. It specifies CASSLQGFENSPLHF.

This clonotype was seen only once. V is TRBV29-1 and J is TRBJ2-5, with 8 bases identical to TRBD2. The CDR3 consists of 14 residues. Germline V gene lookup returns CDR1 SQVTM and CDR2 ANQGSEA. The V segment lost 5 bases and the J segment 11 bases; nucleotides outside the gene matches: 16. CDR3 region: CSVFVAGLADTQYF. CDR3 sequence (DNA): TGCAGCGTTTTTGTAGCGGGATTGGCAGATACGCAGTACTTC. Full variable domain (outside the CDR3, taken from reference TRBV29-1 and TRBJ2-5): SAVISQKPSRDICQRGTSLTIQCQVDSQVTMMFWYRQQPGQSLTLIATANQGSEATYESGFVIDKFPISRPNLTFSTLTVSNMSPEDSSIYLCSVFVAGLADTQYFGPGTRLLVL.

To note about this clonotype: This may stem from a read error, because a much larger clone lies one nucleotide away. This chain uses TRBV14 with TRBJ1-2, with a tentative D call TRBD1 (5 bases). The CDR3 extends over 14 amino acids. Trimming stripped 4 bases from V and 0 bases from J, with 9 bases between. Germline lookup yields CDR1 SGHDN and CDR2 FVKESK. The CDR3 DNA reads TGTGCCAGCAGCCGACAGCAACCTAACTATGGCTACACCTTC. This translates into CASSRQQPNYGYTF.

V is TRBV4-3 and J is TRBJ1-1; no clear D gene. The germline CDR1 and CDR2 sequences are LGHNA and YSLEER. This CDR3 comprises 14 residues. Trimming left V 1 base short and J 6 bases short, with 12 bases between. In nucleotides, the CDR3 is TGCGCCAGCAGCCAAGGTGCGAGTCCTGCTGAAGCTTTCTTT. Translating gives CASSQGASPAEAFF.

The chain links TRBV12-3 or TRBV12-4 to TRBJ1-6, with TRBD1 matching over 7 bases. The CDR3 runs 16 residues. The CDR3 loop is CASGPTQGSYNSPLHF. CDR3 in DNA: TGTGCTAGTGGCCCAACACAGGGGTCCTATAATTCACCCCTCCACTTT.

Comments on this clonotype: A read error may be the cause here, since a much bigger clone is one base away. This rearrangement joins TRBV7-3 to TRBJ2-2; D is possibly TRBD2 (5 bases). CDR1 is SGHTA and CDR2 is FQGTGA in the germline V gene. CDR3 length: 16 amino acids. CDR3 residues: CASSLTGHSNTGELLF. The CDR3 DNA is TGTGCCAGCAGCTTAACAGGGCACTCGAACACCGGGGAGCTGCTTTTT.

For this clonotype: This could be a read error, since a much larger clone is one nucleotide away. This sequence joins TRBV11-3 and TRBJ1-1; a weak D match, TRBD1 (5 bases). Trimming took 6 bases from V and 5 from J, leaving 22 bases between them. The germline gives CDR1 SGHNT, CDR2 YENEEA. CDR3 length equals 16 residues. The CDR3 sequence: CASSVGEGQGKTEAFF. CDR3 coding DNA: TGTGCCAGCAGTGTGGGGGAGGGGCAGGGTAAAACTGAAGCTTTCTTT.

This chain connects TRBV20-1 to TRBJ2-7; possibly TRBD2 for D (5 bases). This CDR3 comprises 11 residues. Trimming took off 6 bases at V and 4 bases at J, with 10 bases between the two ends. In germline, CDR1 is DFQATT, CDR2 SNEGSKA (reference sequence). CDR3 nucleotides: TGCAGTGCCACGGGGTTATACGAGCAGTACTTC. This sequence encodes CSATGLYEQYF.

The chain has TRBV25-1 and TRBJ2-3, with TRBD2 as a possible D gene (5 bases). The CDR3 length is 14 residues. Trimming shortened V by 6 bases and J by 2 bases, and 12 bases separated the two germline ends. Germline V gene data show CDR1 as MGHDK and CDR2 as SYGVNS. CDR3 in amino acids: CASSKGGPTDTQYF. Here the CDR3 DNA reads TGTGCCAGCAGCAAAGGAGGCCCCACAGATACGCAGTATTTT.

In this sample, this clonotype turned up many times. J is TRBJ1-5 and V is TRBV19; D ambiguous. The CDR3 sequence is 17 residues long. The ends were cut back, 5 bases at V and 0 bases at J, with 17 bases in the middle. Germline values: CDR1 LNHDA, CDR2 SQIVND (reference sequence). In DNA, the CDR3 is TGTGCCAGTAGTCCCCCCGACTACTCAAGTAGCAATCAGCCCCAGCATTTT. Translation: CASSPPDYSSSNQPQHF. The full variable domain, in which reference TRBV19 and TRBJ1-5 provide the parts outside the CDR3, is DGGITQSPKYLFRKEGQNVTLSCEQNLNHDAMYWYRQDPGQGLRLIYYSQIVNDFQKGDIAEGYSVSREKKESFPLTVTSAQKNPTAFYLCASSPPDYSSSNQPQHFGDGTRLSIL.

The rearrangement links TRBV15 to TRBJ1-1, with a possible D match to TRBD1 (6 bases). V dropped 6 bases and J dropped 4 bases, with 12 bases sitting between them. CDR3 length equals 13 residues. The germline V gene has CDR1 LNHNV and CDR2 YYDKDF (reference sequence). CDR3 bases: TGTGCCACCAGACAGGGTGGGAGCACTGAAGCTTTCTTT. Translation gives CATRQGGSTEAFF.

This clonotype was recorded many times. The rearrangement links TRBV29-1 to TRBJ2-2, with D uncertain. Germline assignment: CDR1 SQVTM and CDR2 ANQGSEA. The CDR3 loop spans 13 amino acids. Trimming took off 5 bases at V and 4 bases at J, with 11 bases between the two ends. CDR3 loop: CSVSVGSTGELFF. The DNA of the CDR3 is TGCAGCGTTTCCGTCGGGTCCACCGGGGAGCTGTTTTTT.

This clonotype came up many times. The chain uses TRBV2 and TRBJ1-1; perhaps TRBD1 as D (5 bases). The V gene lost 6 bases and the J gene lost 11 bases, with 10 bases spanning the gap. This CDR3 spans 10 amino acids. Germline V lookup: CDR1 SNHLY, CDR2 FYNNEI. CDR3 sequence reads: CASRGGLAFF. CDR3 nucleotides: TGTGCCAGCAGGGGGGGACTCGCTTTCTTT. Based on the CDR3 plus reference TRBV2 and TRBJ1-1, the full variable domain is EPEVTQTPSHQVTQMGQEVILRCVPISNHLYFYWYRQILGQKVEFLVSFYNNEISEKSEIFDDQFSVERPDGSNFTLKIRSTKLEDSAMYFCASRGGLAFFGQGTRLTVV.

At least ten counts were recorded for this clonotype. The CDR3 nucleotides are TGCGCCAGCAGCTCCCAGGGGGGCGCGAATGGCTACACCTTC. It yields the protein CASSSQGGANGYTF. This chain connects TRBV5-1 to TRBJ1-2, with 7 bases fitting TRBD1. From germline, CDR1 is SGHRS and CDR2 YFSETQ. The V and J ends lost 3 bases and 6 bases, in that order; junction bases with no gene match: 8. CDR3 size: 14 residues. Full variable domain (outside the CDR3, taken from reference TRBV5-1 and TRBJ1-2): KAGVTQTPRYLIKTRGQQVTLSCSPISGHRSVSWYQQTPGQGLQFLFEYFSETQRNKGNFPGRFSGRQFSNSRSEMNVSTLELGDSALYLCASSSQGGANGYTFGSGTRLTVV.

The chain carries TRBV9 and TRBJ2-7, with TRBD2 as a possible D gene (5 bases). CDR1 SGDLS and CDR2 YYNGEE come from the germline V gene. Deletions cut 5 bases from V and 0 bases from J, with 21 bases between. This CDR3 is built from 17 residues. CDR3: CASSSFVRGSRSYEQYF. Here the CDR3 DNA reads TGTGCCAGCAGTTCGTTTGTTCGGGGAAGCCGCTCCTACGAGCAGTACTTC.

This rearrangement joins TRBV9 to TRBJ2-5; 9 bases match TRBD1. The CDR3 consists of 16 residues. Germline V CDR1 and CDR2: SGDLS, YYNGEE. Losses at the gene ends were 4 bases for V and 5 bases for J; bases not matched to a gene: 12. This CDR3 reads CASSLSTGGGWETQYF. In DNA, the CDR3 is TGTGCCAGCAGCTTATCGACAGGGGGGGGGTGGGAGACCCAGTACTTC. The full variable domain, with the rest looked up from reference TRBV9 and TRBJ2-5, is DSGVTQTPKHLITATGQRVTLRCSPRSGDLSVYWYQQSLDQGLQFLIQYYNGEERAKGNILERFSAQQFPDLHSELNLSSLELGDSALYFCASSLSTGGGWETQYFGPGTRLLVL.